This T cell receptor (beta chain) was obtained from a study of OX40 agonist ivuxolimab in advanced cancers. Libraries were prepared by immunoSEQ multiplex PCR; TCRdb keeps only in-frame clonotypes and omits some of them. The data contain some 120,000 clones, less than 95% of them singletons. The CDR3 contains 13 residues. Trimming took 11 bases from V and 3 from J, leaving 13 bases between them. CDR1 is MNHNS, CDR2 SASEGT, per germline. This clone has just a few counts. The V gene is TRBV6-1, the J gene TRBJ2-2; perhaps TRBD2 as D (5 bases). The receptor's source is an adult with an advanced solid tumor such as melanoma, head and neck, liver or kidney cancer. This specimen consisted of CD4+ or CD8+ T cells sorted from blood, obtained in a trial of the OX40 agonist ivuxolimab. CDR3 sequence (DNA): TGTGCCGTTTCCGGGGTAGACACCGGGGAGCTGTTTTTT. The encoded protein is CAVSGVDTGELFF.